This is a list of T cell receptor beta chains from one sample in a study of beta chain features in type 1 diabetes. Only in-frame clones appear in the TCRdb table, and some are missing; sequencing was by immunoSEQ multiplex PCR. Of about 360,000 clones listed, 10% to 15% were seen once; the top ten hold roughly 0.017%. The sequenced sample consisted of naive CD4+ T cells from blood. The source is a man in his late teens or twenties in good health. The CDR3 runs from the conserved cysteine through the conserved F or W. A D gene is named only where the DNA matches it firmly. The size field is filled for only some rows; it gives once, few, many or a size class.

V	D	size	J	CDR3	DNA
TRBV29-1	-	-	TRBJ2-5	CSVHPLQDHQETQYF	TGCAGCGTTCATCCACTACAGGACCACCAAGAGACCCAGTACTTC
TRBV5-1	-	-	TRBJ2-2	CASSQTVNTGELFF	TGCGCCAGCAGCCAGACAGTGAACACCGGGGAGCTGTTTTTT
TRBV30	-	few	TRBJ1-5	CAWSSDRLMAQHF	TGTGCCTGGTCGTCGGACAGACTTATGGCCCAGCATTTT
TRBV6-1	-	few	TRBJ2-5	CASSEALYGRETQYF	TGTGCCAGCAGTGAAGCGCTTTACGGGAGAGAGACCCAGTACTTC
TRBV5-8	TRBD1	-	TRBJ2-1	CASSLVKGQGNNEQFF	TGTGCCAGCAGCTTGGTAAAGGGACAGGGGAACAATGAGCAGTTCTTC
TRBV7-2	-	-	TRBJ1-1	CASSLGTEKSEAFF	TGTGCCAGCAGCTTAGGGACAGAAAAGTCCGAAGCTTTCTTT
TRBV30	-	-	TRBJ1-4	CAWRAGANEKLFF	TGTGCCTGGAGGGCAGGGGCTAATGAAAAACTGTTTTTT
TRBV9	TRBD2	-	TRBJ2-1	CASSFTSASYNEQFF	TGTGCCAGCAGCTTTACTAGCGCCTCCTACAATGAGCAGTTCTTC
TRBV30	TRBD2	few	TRBJ2-7	CAWSAAGEYEQYF	TGTGCCTGGAGTGCCGCGGGAGAGTACGAGCAGTACTTC
TRBV6-5	-	few	TRBJ1-5	CASSPPGDRPQHF	TGTGCCAGCAGTCCCCCGGGTGACCGGCCCCAGCATTTT
TRBV30	TRBD2	-	TRBJ2-3	CASTREAGADTQYF	TGTGCCTCTACCCGGGAGGCCGGGGCAGATACGCAGTATTTT
TRBV5-1	TRBD1	-	TRBJ2-4	CASSLVRTGGVGNIQYF	TGCGCCAGCAGCTTGGTTAGGACAGGGGGCGTCGGGAACATTCAGTACTTC
TRBV18	-	-	TRBJ2-1	CASSPRTAGIAEEQFF	TGTGCCAGCTCACCACGGACAGCCGGGATTGCTGAGGAGCAGTTCTTC
TRBV11-2	-	-	TRBJ1-3	CASSRSTGFSGNTIYF	TGTGCCAGCAGCCGAAGCACAGGATTCTCTGGAAACACCATATATTTT
TRBV9	TRBD2	-	TRBJ2-1	CASSVVGGNNEQFF	TGTGCCAGCAGCGTAGTCGGGGGGAACAATGAGCAGTTCTTC
TRBV4-2	TRBD2	few	TRBJ2-2	CASSQAGEGGWGELFF	TGTGCCAGCAGCCAAGCTGGAGAGGGAGGGTGGGGGGAGCTGTTTTTT
TRBV15	-	-	TRBJ2-2	CATSRDIPGSGELFF	TGTGCCACCAGCAGAGATATCCCGGGATCGGGGGAGCTGTTTTTT
TRBV5-1	-	few	TRBJ2-7	CASSLSGVQYEQYF	TGCGCCAGCAGCCTGTCGGGTGTGCAGTACGAGCAGTACTTC
TRBV11-2	TRBD2	few	TRBJ2-1	CASINSGRAGEQFF	TGTGCCAGCATCAATAGCGGGAGGGCCGGTGAGCAGTTCTTC
TRBV15	-	few	TRBJ1-5	CATSREGAYSNQPQHF	TGTGCCACCAGCAGAGAGGGCGCCTATAGCAATCAGCCCCAGCATTTT
TRBV19	TRBD2	few	TRBJ2-1	CASGRGDNEQFF	TGTGCCAGCGGGAGGGGCGACAATGAGCAGTTCTTC
TRBV7-3	TRBD1	few	TRBJ1-6	CASSLQGVGSPLHF	TGTGCCAGCAGCCTACAGGGGGTCGGTTCACCCCTCCACTTT